Below, 14 T cell receptor beta chains from the same sample are listed, as sequenced in a study of CD8 T cells in ankylosing spondylitis. TCRdb fed the 5' RACE reads into MiXCR, producing one record per CDR3 protein. There are 250,000 or so distinct CDR3 sequences in the sample; around 25% occur only once, and more than 0.6% lies in the top ten. The source material was blood, either unsorted or a sorted T cell fraction (not recorded which). These receptors all stem from a male donor with ankylosing spondylitis or in good health (not recorded which).

This chain links TRBV10-3 with TRBJ2-7; D remains unclear. The CDR3 length is 14 residues. Trimming cost V 3 bases and J 0 bases, with 9 bases left between them. Germline CDR1 is ENHRY and CDR2 is SYGVKD. The CDR3 loop is CAISERTASYEQYF. DNA of the CDR3: TGTGCCATCAGTGAACGGACGGCCTCCTACGAGCAGTACTTC.

There are a few counts of this clonotype. J is TRBJ2-3 and V is TRBV29-1, with 10 bases lining up with TRBD1. Trimming cost V 6 bases and J 5 bases; bases outside gene matches: 8. The CDR3 totals 14 residues. Germline V gene data show CDR1 as SQVTM and CDR2 as ANQGSEA. CDR3 sequence reads: CSVNDRGQGDTQYF. The CDR3 bases are TGCAGCGTGAATGACAGGGGGCAGGGAGATACGCAGTATTTT.

In its sample, this clonotype was seen a few times. The rearrangement joins TRBV27 to TRBJ2-3; TRBD1 matches 8 bases. The CDR3 runs 18 residues. From germline, CDR1 is MNHEY and CDR2 SMNVEV (reference sequence). J was trimmed by 2 bases and V by 5 bases; bases with no gene match: 15. CDR3: CASSTTPGQVNNTDTQYF. CDR3 in DNA: TGTGCCAGCAGTACGACCCCGGGACAGGTCAATAACACAGATACGCAGTATTTT.

The chain joins TRBV5-1 to TRBJ2-5; 8 bases are a match to TRBD1. This CDR3 region has 16 residues. Losses at the gene ends were 4 bases for V and 5 bases for J; bases not matched to a gene: 13. In germline, CDR1 is SGHRS, CDR2 YFSETQ. CDR3 sequence (DNA): TGCGCCAGCAGCCCGCCGACAGGGGCCTCGGTGGAGACCCAGTACTTC. Its translation: CASSPPTGASVETQYF.

V gene TRBV10-3 combines with J gene TRBJ1-3, with TRBD1 identical over 11 bases. The trim removed 11 bases at V and 4 bases at J, leaving 4 bases unmatched. Germline V gene sequence: CDR1 ENHRY, CDR2 SYGVKD. The CDR3 extends over 13 amino acids. CDR3 DNA: TGTGCCGGACAGGGGGCGGGCGGAAACACCATATATTTT. Residues: CAGQGAGGNTIYF.

This clonotype was detected ten times or more. The V gene is TRBV6-4, the J gene TRBJ1-6; D unclear. This CDR3 comprises 14 residues. CDR1 MRHNA and CDR2 SNTAGT come from the germline V gene. Trimming took 6 bases from V and 7 from J, leaving 13 bases between them. The CDR3 DNA follows: TGTGCCAGCAGCGTAACACCAGGAAATTCACCCCTCCACTTT. This codes for CASSVTPGNSPLHF.

The J gene is TRBJ1-6, the V gene TRBV20-1; 8 bases are a match to TRBD1. V gave up 3 bases and J gave up 8 bases; unmatched junction bases: 6. Looked up from germline, CDR1 is DFQATT and CDR2 is SNEGSKA (reference sequence). The CDR3 runs to 14 residues. For the CDR3, the DNA is TGCAGTGCTAGCAGGGGGCGCGCCGATTCACCCCTCCACTTT. This codes for CSASRGRADSPLHF.

This clonotype was found a few times. The rearrangement links TRBV15 to TRBJ2-5, with D unresolved. Germline CDR1 reads LNHNV; CDR2 reads YYDKDF (reference sequence). V lost 0 bases, J lost 2 bases, and 10 bases lay in between. This CDR3 has 15 residues. DNA of the CDR3: TGTGCCACCAGCAGAGAGCAGGTCAAGCAAGAGACCCAGTACTTC. Translated, it gives CATSREQVKQETQYF.

This clonotype appeared many times. The rearrangement joins TRBV20-1 to TRBJ2-5; tentative D call: TRBD1 (6 bases). V lost 6 bases and J 2 bases, leaving 16 bases between the germline ends. Germline-derived CDR1 and CDR2 are DFQATT and SNEGSKA (reference sequence). There are 14 residues in the CDR3. CDR3: CSALTGVQQETQYF. CDR3 coding DNA: TGCAGTGCCCTGACAGGTGTTCAACAAGAGACCCAGTACTTC.

This clonotype showed up many times. The chain combines TRBV12-3 or TRBV12-4 with TRBJ1-6; the D is unclear. The CDR3 is made up of 12 amino acids. V shed 9 bases and J shed 10 bases, with 13 bases lying between them. The CDR3 sequence: CASTTLGSPLHF. As DNA, the CDR3 is TGTGCCAGTACGACATTGGGATCACCCCTCCACTTT.

The J gene is TRBJ2-5, the V gene TRBV19; possible D gene TRBD2, 5 bases. The CDR3 length is 14 residues. V was cut by 8 bases and J by 2 bases, with 15 bases left in between. CDR1 and CDR2 from the germline V gene are LNHDA and SQIVND (reference sequence). CDR3 region: CASQPRADQETQYF. The CDR3 nucleotides read TGTGCCAGTCAGCCGAGAGCGGATCAAGAGACCCAGTACTTC. Looking up the rest from reference TRBV19 and TRBJ2-5 gives the full variable domain: DGGITQSPKYLFRKEGQNVTLSCEQNLNHDAMYWYRQDPGQGLRLIYYSQIVNDFQKGDIAEGYSVSREKKESFPLTVTSAQKNPTAFYLCASQPRADQETQYFGPGTRLLVL.

This clonotype showed up just a few times. This chain links TRBV2 with TRBJ2-3; D uncertain. The length of the CDR3 is 14 residues. The germline CDR1 and CDR2 sequences are SNHLY and FYNNEI. V dropped 2 bases and J dropped 3 bases, with 9 bases sitting between them. CDR3 nucleotide sequence: TGTGCCAGCAGTGAAATATGGGGTACAGATACGCAGTATTTT. Its translation: CASSEIWGTDTQYF.

This clonotype came up many times. The chain recombines TRBV5-1 with TRBJ2-7; no clear D. In germline, CDR1 is SGHRS, CDR2 YFSETQ. Trimming shortened V by 4 bases and J by 0 bases, and 14 bases separated the two germline ends. CDR3 length: 15 residues. The CDR3 nucleotides are TGCGCCAGCAGCATATCACCCGTTAGCTCCTACGAGCAGTACTTC. This sequence encodes CASSISPVSSYEQYF.

The genes are TRBV7-9 and TRBJ2-6, with a weak D call TRBD1 (5 bases). Germline values: CDR1 SEHNR, CDR2 FQNEAQ (reference sequence). The CDR3 loop spans 15 amino acids. The V end was cut by 0 bases, the J end by 2 bases, with 5 bases between. CDR3 residues: CASSLAGAGANVLTF. The CDR3 nucleotides read TGTGCCAGCAGCTTAGCAGGGGCTGGGGCCAACGTCCTGACTTTC.